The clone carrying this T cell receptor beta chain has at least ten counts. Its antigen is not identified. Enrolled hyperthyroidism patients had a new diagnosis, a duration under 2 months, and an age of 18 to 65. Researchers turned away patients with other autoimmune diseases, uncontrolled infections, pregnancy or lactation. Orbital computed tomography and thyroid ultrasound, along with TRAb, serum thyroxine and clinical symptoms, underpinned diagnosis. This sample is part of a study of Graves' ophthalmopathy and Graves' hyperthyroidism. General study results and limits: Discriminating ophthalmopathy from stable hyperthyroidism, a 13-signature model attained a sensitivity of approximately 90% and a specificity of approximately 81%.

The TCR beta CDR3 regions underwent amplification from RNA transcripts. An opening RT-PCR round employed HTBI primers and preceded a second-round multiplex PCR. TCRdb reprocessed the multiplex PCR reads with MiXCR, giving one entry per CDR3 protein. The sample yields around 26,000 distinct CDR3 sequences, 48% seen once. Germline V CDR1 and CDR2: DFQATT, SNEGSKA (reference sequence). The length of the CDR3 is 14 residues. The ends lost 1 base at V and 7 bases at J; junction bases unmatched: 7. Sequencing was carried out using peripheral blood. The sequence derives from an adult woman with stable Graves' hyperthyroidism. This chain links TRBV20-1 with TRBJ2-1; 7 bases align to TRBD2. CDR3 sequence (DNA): TGCAGTGCTAGAGTCGGCGGGGGAATAAATGAGCAGTTCTTC. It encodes CSARVGGGINEQFF.